This entry concerns a single T cell receptor beta chain. What it binds is unknown. Germline lookup yields CDR1 MGHRA and CDR2 YSYEKL. V was shortened by 5 bases and J by 5 bases, with 16 bases between the two germline ends. This CDR3 contains 14 residues. This sample was taken from a study of OX40 agonist ivuxolimab in advanced cancers. Study background: In three patients, partial responses were observed, one with hepatocellular carcinoma and two with cutaneous melanoma.

The study, taken as a whole, reports: Among the lowest peripheral clonal expansion occurred in 0.1-3.0 mg/kg partial responders. Within 6 weeks, CD4+ and CD8+ blood T cells expanded clonally at 0.1 to 3.0 mg/kg.

TCRdb's copy holds only in-frame clones and misses some; the assay was immunoSEQ multiplex PCR. The sample has approximately 30,000 clones, roughly 82% seen once. This material consisted of CD4+ or CD8+ T cells sorted from blood, taken in a trial of the OX40 agonist ivuxolimab. This receptor was taken from an adult with an advanced solid tumor such as melanoma, head and neck, liver or kidney cancer. This chain connects TRBV4-1 to TRBJ2-7, with D possibly TRBD1 on 5 matching bases. The CDR3 bases are TGCGCCAGCAGCTCGCTGCAGGGAACCGACGAGCAGTACTTC. This sequence encodes CASSSLQGTDEQYF.